This T cell receptor (beta chain) was recorded in a study of cytomegalovirus exposure and HLA in healthy donors. V was pared by 1 base and J by 2 bases, with 12 bases between. CDR3 length equals 17 residues. Germline values: CDR1 SGHAT, CDR2 FQNNGV. TCRdb's copy holds only in-frame clones and misses some; the assay was immunoSEQ multiplex PCR. Of about 120,000 clones listed, about 85% are singletons. The sample comprised PBMCs. This clonotype was obtained from a woman in her twenties or thirties in good health and CMV-seronegative. The gene calls are TRBV11-2 and TRBJ2-6, with D tentatively TRBD1 (5 bases). Here the CDR3 DNA reads TGTGCCAGCAGCTTAGTTAGGGGTTCAACTGGGGCCAACGTCCTGACTTTC. Protein sequence: CASSLVRGSTGANVLTF.